This T cell receptor (beta chain) was retrieved from a study of shared clonotypes between healthy human individuals. Overall study results and limits: An effect of sequencing depth on clonotype sharing among donors was expected. Having only a few donors restricted how much genetic and exposure-history diversity was captured. The sampled material consisted only of blood, and tissue repertoires are likely to differ.

Points on this clone: Antigen unknown. Different DNA sequences within this sample yield the same CDR3.

The V gene end was trimmed by 4 bases and the J gene end by 5 bases; junction bases not matched to a gene: 2. The CDR3 runs 15 residues. Looked up from germline, CDR1 is SGHRS and CDR2 is YFSETQ. Profiled with immunoSEQ multiplex PCR; TCRdb holds only in-frame clones, not every one. The sample lists roughly 700,000 clones; around 67% were seen once. The chain has TRBV5-1 and TRBJ2-2; 13 positions agree with TRBD2. Sample: memory CD4+ T cells sorted from blood. Regarding subset: CD45RA-negative fraction. This TCR derives from a woman in her thirties in good health. The CDR3 loop is CASSGLAGATGELFF. Here the CDR3 DNA reads TGCGCCAGCAGCGGACTAGCGGGGGCAACCGGGGAGCTGTTTTTT.